This T cell receptor (beta chain) was found in a study of chemoradiotherapy in HPV16-positive cancers. Some clones are missing from TCRdb's copy, which holds only in-frame ones; the method was immunoSEQ multiplex PCR. The data show roughly 5,100 clones, 65% to 80% seen once. In its sample, this clone is medium-sized. Here the sequenced sample was tumor tissue, taken from a patient who underwent chemoradiotherapy. The receptor was derived from a human donor with HPV-associated anogenital cancer.

The CDR3 nucleotides read TGTGCCATAGACTTAGCTGGGGCCAACGTCCTGACTTTC. The encoded protein is CAIDLAGANVLTF. The chain carries TRBV7-9 and TRBJ2-6; D ambiguous. Per the germline V gene, CDR1 is SEHNR and CDR2 is FQNEAQ (reference sequence). The length of the CDR3 is 13 residues. V shed 10 bases and J shed 2 bases, with 9 bases lying between them. The full variable domain, rest sourced from reference TRBV7-9 and TRBJ2-6, is DTGVSQNPRHKITKRGQNVTFRCDPISEHNRLYWYRQTLGQGPEFLTYFQNEAQLEKSRLLSDRFSAERPKGSFSTLEIQRTEQGDSAMYLCAIDLAGANVLTFGAGSRLTVL.